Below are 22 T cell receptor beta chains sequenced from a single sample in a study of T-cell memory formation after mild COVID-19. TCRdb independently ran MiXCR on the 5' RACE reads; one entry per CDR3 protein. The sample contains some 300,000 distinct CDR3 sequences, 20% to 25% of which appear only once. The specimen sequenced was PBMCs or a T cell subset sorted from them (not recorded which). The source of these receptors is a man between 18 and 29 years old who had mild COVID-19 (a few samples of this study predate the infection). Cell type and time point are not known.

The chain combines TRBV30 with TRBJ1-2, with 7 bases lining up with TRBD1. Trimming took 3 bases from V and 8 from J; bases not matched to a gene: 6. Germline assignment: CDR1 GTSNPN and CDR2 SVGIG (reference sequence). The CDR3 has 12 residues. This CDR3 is CAWSRQGGGYTF. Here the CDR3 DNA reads TGTGCCTGGAGCAGACAGGGCGGGGGCTACACCTTC.

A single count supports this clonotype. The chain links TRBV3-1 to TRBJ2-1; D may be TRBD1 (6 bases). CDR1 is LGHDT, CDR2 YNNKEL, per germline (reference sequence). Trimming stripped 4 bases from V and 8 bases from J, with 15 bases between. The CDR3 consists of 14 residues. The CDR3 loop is CASSRRQDLHEQFF. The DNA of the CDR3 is TGTGCCAGCAGCCGGAGACAGGACCTCCATGAGCAGTTCTTC.

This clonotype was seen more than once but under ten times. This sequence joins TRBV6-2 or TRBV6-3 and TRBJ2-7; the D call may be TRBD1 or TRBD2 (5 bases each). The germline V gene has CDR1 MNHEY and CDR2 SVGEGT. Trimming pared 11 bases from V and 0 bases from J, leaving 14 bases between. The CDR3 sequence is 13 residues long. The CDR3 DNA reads TGTGCCGCAGACCCGGGACCCTCCTACGAGCAGTACTTC. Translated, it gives CAADPGPSYEQYF.

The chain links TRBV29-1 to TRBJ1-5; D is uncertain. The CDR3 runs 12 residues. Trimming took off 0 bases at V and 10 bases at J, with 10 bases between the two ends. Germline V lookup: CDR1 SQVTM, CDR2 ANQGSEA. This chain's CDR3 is CSVEDDRGPQHF. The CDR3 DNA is TGCAGCGTTGAAGATGATCGAGGACCCCAGCATTTT.

CDR3 bases: TGCGCCAGCAGCGGGACAGGTTGGGGTGAGCCCCAGCATTTT. Its translation: CASSGTGWGEPQHF. V is TRBV5-1 and J is TRBJ1-5; 8 bases agree with TRBD1. CDR3 length: 14 amino acids. The trim removed 4 bases at V and 8 bases at J, leaving 8 bases unmatched. Germline CDR1 is SGHRS and CDR2 is YFSETQ.

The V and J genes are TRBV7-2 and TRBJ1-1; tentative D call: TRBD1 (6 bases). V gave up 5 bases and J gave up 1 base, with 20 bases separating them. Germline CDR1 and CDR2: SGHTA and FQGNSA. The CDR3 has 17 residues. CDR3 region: CASSRKKWQGTNTEAFF. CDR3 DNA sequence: TGTGCCAGCAGCCGAAAAAAATGGCAGGGGACGAACACTGAAGCTTTCTTT. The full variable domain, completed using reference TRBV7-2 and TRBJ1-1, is GAGVSQSPSNKVTEKGKDVELRCDPISGHTALYWYRQSLGQGLEFLIYFQGNSAPDKSGLPSDRFSAERTGGSVSTLTIQRTQQEDSAVYLCASSRKKWQGTNTEAFFGQGTRLTVV.

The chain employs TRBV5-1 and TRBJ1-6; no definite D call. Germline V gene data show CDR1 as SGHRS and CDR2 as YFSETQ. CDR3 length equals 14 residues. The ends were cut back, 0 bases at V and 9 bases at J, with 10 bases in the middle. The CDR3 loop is CASSLDSTSSPLHF. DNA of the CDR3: TGCGCCAGCAGCTTGGACTCAACGAGTTCACCCCTCCACTTT. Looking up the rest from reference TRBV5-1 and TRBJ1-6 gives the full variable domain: KAGVTQTPRYLIKTRGQQVTLSCSPISGHRSVSWYQQTPGQGLQFLFEYFSETQRNKGNFPGRFSGRQFSNSRSEMNVSTLELGDSALYLCASSLDSTSSPLHFGNGTRLTVT.

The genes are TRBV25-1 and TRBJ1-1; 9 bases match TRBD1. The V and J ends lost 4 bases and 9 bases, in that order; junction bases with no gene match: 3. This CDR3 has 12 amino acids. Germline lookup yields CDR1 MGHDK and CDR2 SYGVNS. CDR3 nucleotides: TGTGCCAGCAGTGCGGGGACAGGGAAAGCTTTCTTT. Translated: CASSAGTGKAFF.

CDR3 amino acids: CASSPPGGKGTEAFF. The CDR3 DNA is TGTGCCAGCTCACCACCGGGCGGGAAGGGCACTGAAGCTTTCTTT. The rearrangement joins TRBV18 to TRBJ1-1; D not resolved. The V end was cut by 0 bases, the J end by 4 bases, with 12 bases between. Germline CDR1 and CDR2: KGHSH and LQKENI. This CDR3 contains 15 residues.

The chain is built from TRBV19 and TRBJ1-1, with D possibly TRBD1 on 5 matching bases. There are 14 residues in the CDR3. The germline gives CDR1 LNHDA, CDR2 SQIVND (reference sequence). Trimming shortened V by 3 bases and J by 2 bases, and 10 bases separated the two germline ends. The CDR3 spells CASSINGANTEAFF. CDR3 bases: TGTGCCAGTAGTATTAACGGGGCCAACACTGAAGCTTTCTTT.

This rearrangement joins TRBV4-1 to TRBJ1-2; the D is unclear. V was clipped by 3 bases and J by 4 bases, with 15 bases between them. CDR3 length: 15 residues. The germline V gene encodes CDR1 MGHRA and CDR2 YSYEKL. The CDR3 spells CASSHIDPGGYGYTF. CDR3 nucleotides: TGCGCCAGCAGCCACATCGACCCCGGCGGCTATGGCTACACCTTC.

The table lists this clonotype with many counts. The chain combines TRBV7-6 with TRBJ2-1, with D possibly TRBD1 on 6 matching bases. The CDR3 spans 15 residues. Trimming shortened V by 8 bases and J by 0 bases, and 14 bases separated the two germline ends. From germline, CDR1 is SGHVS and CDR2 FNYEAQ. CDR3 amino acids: CASGPDSSSYNEQFF. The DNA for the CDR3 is TGTGCCAGCGGGCCGGACAGCAGCTCCTACAATGAGCAGTTCTTC.

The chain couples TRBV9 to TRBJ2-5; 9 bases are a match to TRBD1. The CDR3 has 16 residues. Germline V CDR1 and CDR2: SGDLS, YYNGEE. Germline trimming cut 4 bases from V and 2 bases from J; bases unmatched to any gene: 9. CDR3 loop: CASSPSGQGFQETQYF. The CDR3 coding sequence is TGTGCCAGCAGCCCCTCCGGACAGGGGTTTCAAGAGACCCAGTACTTC.

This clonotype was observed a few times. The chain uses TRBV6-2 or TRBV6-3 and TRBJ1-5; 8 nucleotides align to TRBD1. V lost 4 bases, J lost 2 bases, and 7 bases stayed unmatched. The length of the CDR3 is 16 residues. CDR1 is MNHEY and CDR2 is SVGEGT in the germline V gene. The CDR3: CASSSYHRGGNQPQHF. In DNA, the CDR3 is TGTGCCAGCAGTTCTTATCACAGGGGGGGCAATCAGCCCCAGCATTTT.

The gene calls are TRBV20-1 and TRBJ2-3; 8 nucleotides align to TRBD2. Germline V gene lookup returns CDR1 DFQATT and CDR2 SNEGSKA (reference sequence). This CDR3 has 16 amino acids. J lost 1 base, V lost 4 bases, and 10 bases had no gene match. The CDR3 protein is CSANPASGGRTDTQYF. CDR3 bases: TGCAGTGCTAACCCGGCCAGCGGGGGACGCACAGATACGCAGTATTTT.

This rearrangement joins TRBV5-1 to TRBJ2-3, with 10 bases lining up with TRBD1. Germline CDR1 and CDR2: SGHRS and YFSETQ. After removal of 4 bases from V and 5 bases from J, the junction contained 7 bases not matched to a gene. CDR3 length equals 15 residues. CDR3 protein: CASSQGQGIGDTQYF. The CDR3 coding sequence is TGCGCCAGCAGCCAGGGACAGGGGATCGGAGATACGCAGTATTTT.

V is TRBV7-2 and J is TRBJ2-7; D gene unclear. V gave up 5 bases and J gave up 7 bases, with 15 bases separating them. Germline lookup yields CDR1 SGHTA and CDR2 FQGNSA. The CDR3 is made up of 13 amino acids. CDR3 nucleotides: TGTGCCAGCAGCCCGTCGGCCCCCGGGGAGCAGTACTTC. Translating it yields CASSPSAPGEQYF.

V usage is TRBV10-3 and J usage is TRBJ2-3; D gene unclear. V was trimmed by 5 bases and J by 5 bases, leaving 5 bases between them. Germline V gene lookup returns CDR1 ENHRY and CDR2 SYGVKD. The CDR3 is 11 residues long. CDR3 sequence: CAISREDTQYF. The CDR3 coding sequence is TGTGCCATCAGTAGGGAAGATACGCAGTATTTT.

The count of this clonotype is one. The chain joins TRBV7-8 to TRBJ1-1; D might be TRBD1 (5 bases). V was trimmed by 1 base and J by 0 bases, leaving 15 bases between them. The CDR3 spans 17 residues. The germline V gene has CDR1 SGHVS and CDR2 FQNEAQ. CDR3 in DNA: TGTGCCAGCAGCTTAGATATCAGGGTATCGATGAACACTGAAGCTTTCTTT. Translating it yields CASSLDIRVSMNTEAFF.

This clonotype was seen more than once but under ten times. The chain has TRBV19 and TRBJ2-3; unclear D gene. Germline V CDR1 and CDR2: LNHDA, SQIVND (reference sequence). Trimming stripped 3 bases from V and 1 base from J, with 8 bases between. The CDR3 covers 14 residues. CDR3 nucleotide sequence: TGTGCCAGTAGTATTCTTCTGCGCACAGATACGCAGTATTTT. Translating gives CASSILLRTDTQYF. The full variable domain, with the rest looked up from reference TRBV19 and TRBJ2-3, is DGGITQSPKYLFRKEGQNVTLSCEQNLNHDAMYWYRQDPGQGLRLIYYSQIVNDFQKGDIAEGYSVSREKKESFPLTVTSAQKNPTAFYLCASSILLRTDTQYFGPGTRLTVL.

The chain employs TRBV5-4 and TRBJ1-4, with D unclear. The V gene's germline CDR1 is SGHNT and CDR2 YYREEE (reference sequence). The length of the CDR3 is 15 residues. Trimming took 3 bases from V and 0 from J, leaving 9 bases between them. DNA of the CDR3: TGTGCCAGCAGCTCCGACTATGCAACTAATGAAAAACTGTTTTTT. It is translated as CASSSDYATNEKLFF. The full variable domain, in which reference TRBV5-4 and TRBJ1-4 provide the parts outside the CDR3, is ETGVTQSPTHLIKTRGQQVTLRCSSQSGHNTVSWYQQALGQGPQFIFQYYREEENGRGNFPPRFSGLQFPNYSSELNVNALELDDSALYLCASSSDYATNEKLFFGSGTQLSVL.

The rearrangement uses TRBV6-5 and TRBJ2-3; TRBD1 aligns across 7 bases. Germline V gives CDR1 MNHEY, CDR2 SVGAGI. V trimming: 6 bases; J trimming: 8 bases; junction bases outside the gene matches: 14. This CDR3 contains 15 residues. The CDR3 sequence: CASSPDRVDPGTQYF. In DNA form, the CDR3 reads TGTGCCAGCAGCCCCGACAGGGTCGACCCTGGTACGCAGTATTTT.